The clone carrying this T cell receptor beta chain was recorded once. V dropped 6 bases and J dropped 7 bases, with 13 bases sitting between them. This CDR3 has 14 amino acids. The germline CDR1 and CDR2 sequences are MGHDK and SYGVNS. The method was immunoSEQ multiplex PCR; TCRdb's version includes in-frame clones alone and lacks a portion of them. The sample holds 55,000 to 75,000 clones, about 80% seen once. The data were obtained in a study of blood T cell repertoires in COVID-19. At the level of the study: Nucleic acid was either cDNA or gDNA, and it came from T cells, B-cell-depleted T cells, or PBMCs.

The sequencing input was peripheral blood. This rearrangement joins TRBV25-1 to TRBJ1-6; D unresolved. The clonotype was recovered from a man older than 75 with COVID-19, enrolled during active disease. This CDR3 is CASRKDTGNSPLHF. Here the CDR3 DNA reads TGTGCCAGCAGGAAAGACACGGGGAATTCACCCCTCCACTTT. Drawing the rest from reference TRBV25-1 and TRBJ1-6, the complete variable domain is EADIYQTPRYLVIGTGKKITLECSQTMGHDKMYWYQQDPGMELHLIHYSYGVNSTEKGDLSSESTVSRIRTEHFPLTLESARPSHTSQYLCASRKDTGNSPLHFGNGTRLTVT.